This T cell receptor beta chain came from a study of cytomegalovirus exposure and HLA in healthy donors. Primers included in the PCR were 60 Vbeta and 13 Jbeta primers. The method was immunoSEQ multiplex PCR; TCRdb's version includes in-frame clones alone and lacks a portion of them. The table lists some 130,000 clones, around 75% of them singletons. This clone has more than one count but fewer than ten. The CDR3 loop spans 13 amino acids. Germline-derived CDR1 and CDR2 are SQVTM and ANQGSEA. The V end lost 2 bases, the J end lost 2 bases, and 10 bases lay between the germline ends. V is TRBV29-1 and J is TRBJ2-7, with D possibly being TRBD1 (5 bases). This sequence originates from a man aged 40-55 years in good health and CMV-seronegative. The sequenced sample was PBMCs. The chain's CDR3 is CSVEQGKPYEQYF. In nucleotides, the CDR3 is TGCAGCGTTGAACAGGGCAAACCCTACGAGCAGTACTTC.